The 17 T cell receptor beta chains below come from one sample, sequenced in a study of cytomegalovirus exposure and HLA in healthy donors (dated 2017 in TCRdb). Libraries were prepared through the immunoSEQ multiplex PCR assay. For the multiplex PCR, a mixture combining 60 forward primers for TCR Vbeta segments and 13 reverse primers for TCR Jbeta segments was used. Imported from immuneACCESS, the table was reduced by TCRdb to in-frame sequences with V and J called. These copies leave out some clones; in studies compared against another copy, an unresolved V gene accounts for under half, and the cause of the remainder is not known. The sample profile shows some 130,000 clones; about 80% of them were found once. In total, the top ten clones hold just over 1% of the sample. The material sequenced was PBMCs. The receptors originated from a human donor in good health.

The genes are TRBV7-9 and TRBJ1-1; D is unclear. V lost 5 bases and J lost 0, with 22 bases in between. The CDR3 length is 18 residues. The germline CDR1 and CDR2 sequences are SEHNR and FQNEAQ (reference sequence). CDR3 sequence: CASSDSRVQLSMNTEAFF. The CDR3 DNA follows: TGTGCCAGCAGCGACTCTCGGGTGCAGCTTTCCATGAACACTGAAGCTTTCTTT.

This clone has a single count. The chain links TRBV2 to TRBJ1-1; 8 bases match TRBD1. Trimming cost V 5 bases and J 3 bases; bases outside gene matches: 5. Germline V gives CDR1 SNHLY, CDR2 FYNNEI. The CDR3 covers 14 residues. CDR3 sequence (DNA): TGTGCCAGCAGTTTCAGGGGGCCGGACACTGAAGCTTTCTTT. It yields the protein CASSFRGPDTEAFF.

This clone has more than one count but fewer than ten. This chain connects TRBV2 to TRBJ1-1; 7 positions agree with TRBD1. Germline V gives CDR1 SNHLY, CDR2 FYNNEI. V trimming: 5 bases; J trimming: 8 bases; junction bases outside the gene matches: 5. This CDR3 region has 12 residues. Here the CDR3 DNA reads TGTGCCAGCAGTTCCGGACAGGACGAAGCTTTCTTT. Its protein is CASSSGQDEAFF.

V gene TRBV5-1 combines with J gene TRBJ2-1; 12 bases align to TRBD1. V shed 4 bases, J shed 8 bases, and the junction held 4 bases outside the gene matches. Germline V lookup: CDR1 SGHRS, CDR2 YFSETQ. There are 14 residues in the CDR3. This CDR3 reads CASSPGQGAYEQFF. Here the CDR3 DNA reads TGCGCCAGCAGCCCGGGACAGGGGGCTTATGAGCAGTTCTTC.

In DNA form, the CDR3 reads TGTGCCAGTAGTCAATACAATGAGCAGTTCTTC. Amino acid sequence: CASSQYNEQFF. This sequence joins TRBV19 and TRBJ2-1; D is undetermined. The germline V gene encodes CDR1 LNHDA and CDR2 SQIVND (reference sequence). V was cut by 5 bases and J by 4 bases, with 3 bases left in between. The CDR3 loop spans 11 amino acids.

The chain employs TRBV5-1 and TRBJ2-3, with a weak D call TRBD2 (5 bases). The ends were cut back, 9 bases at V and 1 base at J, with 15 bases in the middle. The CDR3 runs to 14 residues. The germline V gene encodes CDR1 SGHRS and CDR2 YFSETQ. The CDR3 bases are TGCGCCACCTCTTTTACGCGGGGCACAGATACGCAGTATTTT. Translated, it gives CATSFTRGTDTQYF.

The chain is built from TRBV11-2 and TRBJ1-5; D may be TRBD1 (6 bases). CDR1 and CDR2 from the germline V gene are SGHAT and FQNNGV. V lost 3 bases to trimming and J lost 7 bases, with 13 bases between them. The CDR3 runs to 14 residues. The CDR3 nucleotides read TGTGCCAGCAGCTTGTCAGGGGTGGAACAGCCCCAGCATTTT. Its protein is CASSLSGVEQPQHF.

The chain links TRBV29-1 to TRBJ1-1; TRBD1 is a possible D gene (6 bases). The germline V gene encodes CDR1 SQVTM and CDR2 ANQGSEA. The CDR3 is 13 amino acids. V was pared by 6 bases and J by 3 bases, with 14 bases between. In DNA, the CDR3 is TGCAGCGTAAGGGGGAGCTGGGACACTGAAGCTTTCTTT. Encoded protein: CSVRGSWDTEAFF.

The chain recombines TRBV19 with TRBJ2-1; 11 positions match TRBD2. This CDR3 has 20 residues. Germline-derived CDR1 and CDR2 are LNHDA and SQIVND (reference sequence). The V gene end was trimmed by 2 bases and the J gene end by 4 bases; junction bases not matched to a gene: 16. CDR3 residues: CASSISVVAGGPNLYNEQFF. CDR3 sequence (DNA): TGTGCCAGTAGTATATCAGTGGTAGCGGGGGGGCCCAACCTTTACAATGAGCAGTTCTTC.

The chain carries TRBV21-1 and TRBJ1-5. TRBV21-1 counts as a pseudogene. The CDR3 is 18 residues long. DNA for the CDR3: TGTGCCAGCAGCAAAGCTGAGGCCACATTAGCCATCAATCAGCCCCAGCATTTT. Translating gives CASSKAEATLAINQPQHF.

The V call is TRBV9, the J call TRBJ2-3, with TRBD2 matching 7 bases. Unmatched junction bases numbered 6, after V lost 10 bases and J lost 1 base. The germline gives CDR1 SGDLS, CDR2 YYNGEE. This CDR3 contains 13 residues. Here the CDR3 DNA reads TGTGCCCGAAAGCGGGGCCGCACAGATACGCAGTATTTT. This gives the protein CARKRGRTDTQYF.

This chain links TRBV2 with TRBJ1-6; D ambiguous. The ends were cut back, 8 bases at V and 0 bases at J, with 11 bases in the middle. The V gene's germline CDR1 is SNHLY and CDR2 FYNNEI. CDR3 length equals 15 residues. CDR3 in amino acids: CASASASSYNSPLHF. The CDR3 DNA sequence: TGTGCCAGCGCATCTGCCAGCTCCTATAATTCACCCCTCCACTTT.

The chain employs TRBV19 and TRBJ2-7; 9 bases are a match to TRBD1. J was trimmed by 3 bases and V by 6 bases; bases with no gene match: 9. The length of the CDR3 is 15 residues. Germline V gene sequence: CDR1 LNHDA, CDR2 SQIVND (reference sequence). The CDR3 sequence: CASSPGQGFFYEQYF. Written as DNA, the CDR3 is TGTGCCAGTAGCCCCGGACAGGGGTTCTTCTACGAGCAGTACTTC.

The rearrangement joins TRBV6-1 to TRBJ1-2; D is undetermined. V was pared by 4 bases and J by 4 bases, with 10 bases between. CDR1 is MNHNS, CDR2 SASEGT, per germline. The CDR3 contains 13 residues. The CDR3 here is CASSVLSLYGYTF. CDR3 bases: TGTGCCAGCAGTGTTCTCTCCCTCTATGGCTACACCTTC.

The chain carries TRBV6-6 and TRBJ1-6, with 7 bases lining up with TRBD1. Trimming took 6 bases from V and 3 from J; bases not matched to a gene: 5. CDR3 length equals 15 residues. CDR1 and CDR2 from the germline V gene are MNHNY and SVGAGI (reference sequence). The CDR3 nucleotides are TGTGCCAGCAGCCCAGGGACAGTCTATAATTCACCCCTCCACTTT. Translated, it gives CASSPGTVYNSPLHF.

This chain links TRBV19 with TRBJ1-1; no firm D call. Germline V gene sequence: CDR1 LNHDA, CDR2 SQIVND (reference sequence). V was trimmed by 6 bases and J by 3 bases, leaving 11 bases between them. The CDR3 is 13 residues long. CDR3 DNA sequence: TGTGCCAGTAGCCCGGGGAGGCACACTGAAGCTTTCTTT. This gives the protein CASSPGRHTEAFF.

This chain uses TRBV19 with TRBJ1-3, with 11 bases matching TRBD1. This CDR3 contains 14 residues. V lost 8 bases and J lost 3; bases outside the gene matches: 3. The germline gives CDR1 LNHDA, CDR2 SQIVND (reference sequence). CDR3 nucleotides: TGTGCCAGTTGGGACAGGGGGTATGGAAACACCATATATTTT. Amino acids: CASWDRGYGNTIYF.